This record covers a single T cell receptor beta chain. Antigen unknown. It was with 60 Vbeta and 13 Jbeta primers that the PCR ran. TCRdb keeps only in-frame clones here, not all; method: immunoSEQ multiplex PCR. The table has more than 90,000 clones, over 60% seen once. This sample was taken from a study of cytomegalovirus exposure and HLA in healthy donors. Study-level results: In a later analysis, the majority of CMV-associated beta chains seemingly showed HLA restriction. Rare TCR sequences predominated, though certain public TCRs were found in many donors. Per a prior analysis, the majority of TCR beta V segments were productive roughly 87% or roughly 30% of the time. Association with HLA alleles at 0.05 false discovery rate was found for 15,000 to 20,000 TCR beta sequences in a later analysis.

This CDR3 region has 14 residues. Germline V gene lookup returns CDR1 PRHDT and CDR2 FYEKMQ (reference sequence). Trimming left V 4 bases short and J 8 bases short, with 17 bases between. This clonotype originated in a young man in good health and CMV-seropositive. The chain has TRBV13 and TRBJ1-2, with D possibly matching TRBD1 (6 bases). The sequenced sample consisted of PBMCs. CDR3 coding DNA: TGTGCCAGCAGCTCACGGGACACCACACCCGGCTACACCTTC. Translated, it gives CASSSRDTTPGYTF.